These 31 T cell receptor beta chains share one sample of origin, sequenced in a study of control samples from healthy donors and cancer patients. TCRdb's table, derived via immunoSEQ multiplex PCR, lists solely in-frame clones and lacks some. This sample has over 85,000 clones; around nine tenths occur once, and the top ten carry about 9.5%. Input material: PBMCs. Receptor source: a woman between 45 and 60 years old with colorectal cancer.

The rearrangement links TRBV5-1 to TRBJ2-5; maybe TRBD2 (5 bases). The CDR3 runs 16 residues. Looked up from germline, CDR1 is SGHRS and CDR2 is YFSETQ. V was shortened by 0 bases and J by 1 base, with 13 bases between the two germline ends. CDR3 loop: CASSLGPGRTQETQYF. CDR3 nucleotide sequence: TGCGCCAGCAGCTTGGGACCGGGAAGAACCCAAGAGACCCAGTACTTC.

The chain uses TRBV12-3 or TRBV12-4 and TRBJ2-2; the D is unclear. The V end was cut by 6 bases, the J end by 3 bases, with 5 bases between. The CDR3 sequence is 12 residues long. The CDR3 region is CASSPYTGELFF. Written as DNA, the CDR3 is TGTGCCAGCAGCCCTTACACCGGGGAGCTGTTTTTT.

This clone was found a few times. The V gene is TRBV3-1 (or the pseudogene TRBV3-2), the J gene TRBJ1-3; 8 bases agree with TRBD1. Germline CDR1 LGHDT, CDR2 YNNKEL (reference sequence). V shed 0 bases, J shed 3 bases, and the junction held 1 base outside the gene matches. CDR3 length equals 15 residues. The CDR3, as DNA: TGTGCCAGCAGCCAAGACAGGGGGCTTGGAAACACCATATATTTT. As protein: CASSQDRGLGNTIYF.

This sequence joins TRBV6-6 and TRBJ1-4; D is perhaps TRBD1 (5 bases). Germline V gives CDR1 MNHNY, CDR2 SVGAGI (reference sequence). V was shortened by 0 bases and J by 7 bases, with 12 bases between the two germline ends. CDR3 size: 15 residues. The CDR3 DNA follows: TGTGCCAGCAGTTACTCGATCCAGGGTGGTGAAAAACTGTTTTTT. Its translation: CASSYSIQGGEKLFF.

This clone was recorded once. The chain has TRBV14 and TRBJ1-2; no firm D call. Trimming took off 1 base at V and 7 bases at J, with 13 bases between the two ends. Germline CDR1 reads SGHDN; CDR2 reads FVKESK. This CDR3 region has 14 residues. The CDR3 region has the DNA TGTGCCAGCAGCCAAGCCCGGGCCGGGGTTGGCTACACCTTC. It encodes CASSQARAGVGYTF.

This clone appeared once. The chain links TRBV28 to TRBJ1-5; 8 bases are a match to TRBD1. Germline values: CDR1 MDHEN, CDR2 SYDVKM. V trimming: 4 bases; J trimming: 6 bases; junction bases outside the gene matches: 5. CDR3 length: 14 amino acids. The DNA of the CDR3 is TGTGCCAGCAGTTCTGGACAGGGAACTCAGCCCCAGCATTTT. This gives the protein CASSSGQGTQPQHF.

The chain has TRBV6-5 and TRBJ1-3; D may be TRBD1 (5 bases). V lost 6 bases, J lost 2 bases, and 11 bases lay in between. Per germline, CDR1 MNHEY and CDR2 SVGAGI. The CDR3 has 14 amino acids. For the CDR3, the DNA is TGTGCCAGCAGGTGGGGGTCGACTGGAAACACCATATATTTT. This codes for CASRWGSTGNTIYF.

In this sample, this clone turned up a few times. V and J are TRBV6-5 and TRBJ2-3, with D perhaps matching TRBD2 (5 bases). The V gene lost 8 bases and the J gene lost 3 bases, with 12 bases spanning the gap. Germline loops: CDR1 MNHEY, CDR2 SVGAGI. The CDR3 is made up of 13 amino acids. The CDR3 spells CASLQPGTDTQYF. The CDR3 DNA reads TGTGCCAGCTTACAGCCGGGGACAGATACGCAGTATTTT.

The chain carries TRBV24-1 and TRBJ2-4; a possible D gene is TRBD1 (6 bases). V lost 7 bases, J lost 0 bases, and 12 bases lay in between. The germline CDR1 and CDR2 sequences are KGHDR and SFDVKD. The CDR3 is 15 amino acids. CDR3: CATRGDTLAKNIQYF. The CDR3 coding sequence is TGTGCCACCAGAGGGGACACCTTAGCCAAAAACATTCAGTACTTC.

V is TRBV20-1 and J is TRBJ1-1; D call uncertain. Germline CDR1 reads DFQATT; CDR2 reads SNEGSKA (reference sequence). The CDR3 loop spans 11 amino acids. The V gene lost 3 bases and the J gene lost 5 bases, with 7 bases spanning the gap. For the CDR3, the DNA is TGCAGTGCTAGTGCGGGGACTGAAGCTTTCTTT. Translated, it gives CSASAGTEAFF.

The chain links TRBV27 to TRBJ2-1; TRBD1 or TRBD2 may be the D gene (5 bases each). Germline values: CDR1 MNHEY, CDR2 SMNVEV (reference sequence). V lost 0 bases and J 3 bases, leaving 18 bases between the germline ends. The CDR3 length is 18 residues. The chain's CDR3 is CASSLSPSRGADYNEQFF. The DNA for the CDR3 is TGTGCCAGCAGTTTATCCCCCAGTCGGGGCGCCGACTACAATGAGCAGTTCTTC.

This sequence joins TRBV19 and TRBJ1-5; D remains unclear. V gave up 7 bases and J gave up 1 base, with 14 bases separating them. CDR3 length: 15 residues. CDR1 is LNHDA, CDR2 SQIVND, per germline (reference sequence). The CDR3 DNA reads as TGTGCCAGTAATCCAGAAACACGGAGCAATCAGCCCCAGCATTTT. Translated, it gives CASNPETRSNQPQHF.

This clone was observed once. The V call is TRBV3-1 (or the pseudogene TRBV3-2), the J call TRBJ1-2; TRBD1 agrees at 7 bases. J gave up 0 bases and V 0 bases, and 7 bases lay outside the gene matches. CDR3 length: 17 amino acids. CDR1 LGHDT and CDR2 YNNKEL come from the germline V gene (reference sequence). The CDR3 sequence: CASSQDRTGNPNYGYTF. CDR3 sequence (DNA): TGTGCCAGCAGCCAAGATCGGACAGGAAATCCTAACTATGGCTACACCTTC.

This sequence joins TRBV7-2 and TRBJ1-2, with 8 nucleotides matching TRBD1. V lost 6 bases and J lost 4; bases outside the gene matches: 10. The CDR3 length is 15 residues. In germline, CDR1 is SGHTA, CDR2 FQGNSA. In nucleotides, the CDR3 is TGTGCCAGCAGTTCCTTACAGGGGGTTGTCTATGGCTACACCTTC. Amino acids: CASSSLQGVVYGYTF.

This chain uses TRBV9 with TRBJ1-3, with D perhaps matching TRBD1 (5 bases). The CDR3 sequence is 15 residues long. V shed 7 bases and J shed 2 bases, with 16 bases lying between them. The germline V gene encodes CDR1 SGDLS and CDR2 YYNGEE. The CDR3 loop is CASCRDAMPGNTIYF. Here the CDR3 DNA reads TGTGCCAGCTGTCGGGACGCGATGCCTGGAAACACCATATATTTT.

The CDR3 loop is CASSQIPGLRNQPQHF. CDR3 nucleotide sequence: TGCGCCAGCAGCCAGATACCGGGACTTAGAAATCAGCCCCAGCATTTT. The V and J genes are TRBV4-1 and TRBJ1-5; possible D gene TRBD1, 5 bases. Between the trimmed V and J ends, which lost 3 bases and 4 bases, there was a span of 16 bases. Germline lookup yields CDR1 MGHRA and CDR2 YSYEKL. The CDR3 totals 16 residues.

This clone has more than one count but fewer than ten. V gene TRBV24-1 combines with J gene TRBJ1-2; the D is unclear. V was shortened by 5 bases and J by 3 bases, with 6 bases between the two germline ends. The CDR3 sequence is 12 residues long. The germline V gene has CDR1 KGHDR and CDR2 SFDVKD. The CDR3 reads CATSGSDYGYTF. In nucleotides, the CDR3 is TGTGCCACCAGTGGGAGTGACTATGGCTACACCTTC.

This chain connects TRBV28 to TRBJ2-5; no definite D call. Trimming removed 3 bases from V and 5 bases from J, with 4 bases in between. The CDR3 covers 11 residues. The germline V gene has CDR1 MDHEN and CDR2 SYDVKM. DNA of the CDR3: TGTGCCAGCAGTTTCAGTGAGACCCAGTACTTC. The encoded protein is CASSFSETQYF.

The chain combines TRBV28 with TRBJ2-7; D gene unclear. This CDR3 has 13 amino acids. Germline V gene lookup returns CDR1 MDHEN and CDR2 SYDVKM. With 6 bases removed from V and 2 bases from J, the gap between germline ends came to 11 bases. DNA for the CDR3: TGTGCCAGCAGCCCAGACGGTCCCTACGAGCAGTACGTC. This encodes CASSPDGPYEQYV.

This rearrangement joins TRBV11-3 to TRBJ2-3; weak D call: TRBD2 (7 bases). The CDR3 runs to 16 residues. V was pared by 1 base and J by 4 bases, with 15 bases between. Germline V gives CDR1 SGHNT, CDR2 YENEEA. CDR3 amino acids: CASSLGGGGAADTQYF. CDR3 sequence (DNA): TGTGCCAGCAGCTTAGGAGGGGGGGGCGCAGCAGATACGCAGTATTTT.

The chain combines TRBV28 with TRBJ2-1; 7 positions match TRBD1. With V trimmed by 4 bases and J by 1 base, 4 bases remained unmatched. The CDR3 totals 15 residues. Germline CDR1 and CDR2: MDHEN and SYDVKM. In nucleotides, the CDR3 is TGTGCCAGCAGTTCTGCGACAGGGTCCTACAATGAGCAGTTCTTC. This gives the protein CASSSATGSYNEQFF.

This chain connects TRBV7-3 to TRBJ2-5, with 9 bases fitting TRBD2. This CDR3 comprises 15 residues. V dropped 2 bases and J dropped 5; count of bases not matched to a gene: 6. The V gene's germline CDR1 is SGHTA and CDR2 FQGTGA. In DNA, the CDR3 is TGTGCCAGCAGCTTAGGGGCTAGCGGGGCCGAGACCCAGTACTTC. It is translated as CASSLGASGAETQYF.

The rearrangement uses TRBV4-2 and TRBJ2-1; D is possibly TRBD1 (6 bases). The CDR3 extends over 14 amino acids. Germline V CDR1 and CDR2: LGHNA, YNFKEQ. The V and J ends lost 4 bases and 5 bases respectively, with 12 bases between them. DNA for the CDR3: TGTGCCAGCAGCCTGGCGGACAGTAACAATGAGCAGTTCTTC. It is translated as CASSLADSNNEQFF.

The CDR3 region has the DNA TGTGCCAGCAGCTTTTCCGGGCTCGACGAGCAGTACGTC. This encodes CASSFSGLDEQYV. The chain has TRBV7-8 and TRBJ2-7, with no clear D. V lost 3 bases to trimming and J lost 5 bases, with 11 bases between them. The CDR3 runs to 13 residues. Germline V gene data show CDR1 as SGHVS and CDR2 as FQNEAQ.

CDR3 coding DNA: TGCGCCAGCAGCCCCGGGGGCGGGGTGGATTACAATGAGCAGTTCTTC. Its protein is CASSPGGGVDYNEQFF. The V call is TRBV4-3, the J call TRBJ2-1; tentatively, D is TRBD1 or TRBD2 (6 bases each). CDR3 length equals 16 residues. V gave up 4 bases and J gave up 4 bases, with 17 bases separating them. The germline V gene encodes CDR1 LGHNA and CDR2 YSLEER.

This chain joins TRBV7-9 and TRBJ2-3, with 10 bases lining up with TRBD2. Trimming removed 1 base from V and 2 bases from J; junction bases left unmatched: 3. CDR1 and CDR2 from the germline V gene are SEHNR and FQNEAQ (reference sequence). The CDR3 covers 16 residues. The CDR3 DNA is TGTGCCAGCAGCTTAGGGACTAGCGGAAACACAGATACGCAGTATTTT. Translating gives CASSLGTSGNTDTQYF.

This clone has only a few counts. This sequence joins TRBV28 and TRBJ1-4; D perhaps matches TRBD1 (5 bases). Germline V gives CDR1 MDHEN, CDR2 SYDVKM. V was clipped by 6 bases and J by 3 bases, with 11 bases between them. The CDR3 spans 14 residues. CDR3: CASRQQDSNEKLFF. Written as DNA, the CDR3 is TGTGCCAGCAGGCAACAGGATTCTAATGAAAAACTGTTTTTT.

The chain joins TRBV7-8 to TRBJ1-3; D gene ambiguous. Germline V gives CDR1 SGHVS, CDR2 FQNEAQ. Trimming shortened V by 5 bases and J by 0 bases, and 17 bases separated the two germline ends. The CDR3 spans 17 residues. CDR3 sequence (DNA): TGTGCCAGCAGCCCGCCCGTTATATCCAGCTCTGGAAACACCATATATTTT. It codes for CASSPPVISSSGNTIYF.

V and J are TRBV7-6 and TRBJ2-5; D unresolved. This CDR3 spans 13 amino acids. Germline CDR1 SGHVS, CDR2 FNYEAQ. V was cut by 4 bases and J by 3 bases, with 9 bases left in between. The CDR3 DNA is TGTGCCAGCAGCTCCGGGCCGAAAGAGACCCAGTACTTC. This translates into CASSSGPKETQYF.

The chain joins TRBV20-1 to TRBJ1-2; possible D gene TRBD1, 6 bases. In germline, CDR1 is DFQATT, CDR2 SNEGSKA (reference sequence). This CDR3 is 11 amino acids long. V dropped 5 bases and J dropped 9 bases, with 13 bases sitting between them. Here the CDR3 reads CSAGQGRSYTF. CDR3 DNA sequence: TGCAGTGCTGGGCAGGGGAGGAGCTACACCTTC.

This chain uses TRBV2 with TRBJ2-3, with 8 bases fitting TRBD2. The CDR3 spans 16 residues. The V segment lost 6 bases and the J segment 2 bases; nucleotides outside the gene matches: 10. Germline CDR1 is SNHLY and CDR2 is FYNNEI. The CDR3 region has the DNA TGTGCCAGCAGGACCCGCGGGGGGTCAAACACAGATACGCAGTATTTT. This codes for CASRTRGGSNTDTQYF.